One and the same sample provided the 9 T cell receptor beta chains below, sequenced in a study of T-cell reconstitution after alpha-beta-depleted transplantation in children (dated by TCRdb to between 2015 and 2016). The method was PCR. TCRdb lists the instrument as Illumina HiSeq 2500. TCR library preparation used molecular barcoding, with unique molecular identifiers applied to normalize quantification of the TCRbeta repertoire. Starting from the raw public reads, TCRdb applied fastp trimming at Q25, assembled clones with MiXCR and retained in-frame beta chains. Entries that share a CDR3 protein sequence are merged under the most common genes and DNA. Recorded for this sample are around 94,000 distinct CDR3 sequences; 6% to 9% of them occurred a single time. Over 15% of the sample is held by the ten biggest clonotypes. The treatment or condition label for this specimen denotes: allogeneic hematopoietic cell transplantation with graft depleted of TCRalphabeta T cells and CD19 B cells.

This material consisted of PBMCs, taken before TCRalphabeta/CD19-depleted stem cell transplant. Every receptor here comes from a boy aged 2-9 years with acute lymphoblastic leukemia, due to receive a stem cell transplant.

This clonotype was seen ten or more times. The chain uses TRBV28 and TRBJ2-3; 10 nucleotides match TRBD2. V lost 4 bases, J lost 2 bases, and 6 bases stayed unmatched. CDR3 size: 16 residues. Germline V gene data show CDR1 as MDHEN and CDR2 as SYDVKM. The CDR3 DNA follows: TGTGCCAGCAGTTCGATAGCGGGGGGAACCACAGATACGCAGTATTTT. As protein: CASSSIAGGTTDTQYF.

This clonotype was observed a handful of times. The chain is built from TRBV6-6 and TRBJ2-7; D may correspond to TRBD1 or TRBD2 (6 bases each). The V end lost 8 bases, the J end lost 5 bases, and 13 bases lay between the germline ends. CDR3 length equals 12 residues. Looked up from germline, CDR1 is MNHNY and CDR2 is SVGAGI (reference sequence). The DNA of the CDR3 is TGTGCCAGCTCCCTGGGGGGCGACGAGCAGTACTTC. Amino acids: CASSLGGDEQYF.

This clonotype was seen repeatedly, ten times or more. This chain joins TRBV4-2 and TRBJ2-1; 10 positions agree with TRBD2. CDR3 length: 17 residues. Trimming cost V 0 bases and J 4 bases; bases outside gene matches: 6. From germline, CDR1 is LGHNA and CDR2 YNFKEQ. This CDR3 is CASSQEGYSGGYNEQFF. The CDR3 DNA reads TGTGCCAGCAGCCAAGAAGGGTATAGCGGGGGGTACAATGAGCAGTTCTTC.

This clonotype was found many times. The rearrangement uses TRBV6-4 and TRBJ2-3; D is possibly TRBD2 (7 bases). V was shortened by 2 bases and J by 2 bases, with 8 bases between the two germline ends. Looked up from germline, CDR1 is MRHNA and CDR2 is SNTAGT. There are 14 residues in the CDR3. This CDR3 reads CASSDGGATDTQYF. The CDR3 DNA follows: TGTGCCAGCAGTGACGGGGGGGCCACAGATACGCAGTATTTT.

This clonotype was seen many times. The chain couples TRBV7-2 to TRBJ1-6; 7 positions match TRBD1. In germline, CDR1 is SGHTA, CDR2 FQGNSA. V lost 1 base and J lost 12; bases outside the gene matches: 9. This CDR3 comprises 15 residues. CDR3 bases: TGTGCCAGCAGCTTAGGCAGGGGGACTAGGGGACCCCTCCACTTT. Translated, it gives CASSLGRGTRGPLHF.

The table lists this clonotype with many counts. The rearrangement uses TRBV28 and TRBJ1-4; 9 bases line up with TRBD1. The V segment lost 6 bases and the J segment 10 bases; nucleotides outside the gene matches: 6. This CDR3 region has 13 residues. The germline gives CDR1 MDHEN, CDR2 SYDVKM. The CDR3 DNA is TGTGCCAGCAGATCGACAGGGGGTGGAAAACTGTTTTTT. Amino acids: CASRSTGGGKLFF.

This clonotype has ten or more counts. V gene TRBV20-1 combines with J gene TRBJ1-1; 8 bases match TRBD1. The J segment lost 3 bases and the V segment lost 6 bases, leaving 9 bases of the junction unmatched. CDR1 is DFQATT, CDR2 SNEGSKA, per germline (reference sequence). The CDR3 consists of 14 residues. The CDR3 sequence: CSAAQGGGDTEAFF. The CDR3 DNA follows: TGCAGTGCGGCACAGGGGGGAGGGGACACTGAAGCTTTCTTT.

This clonotype was seen at least ten times. The rearrangement links TRBV5-1 to TRBJ2-5; maybe TRBD2 (7 bases). Germline lookup yields CDR1 SGHRS and CDR2 YFSETQ. This CDR3 region has 16 residues. V lost 6 bases and J lost 2, with 20 bases in between. The CDR3 DNA is TGCGCCAGCATAAAGGGGGGCCCGGGACTACAAGAGACCCAGTACTTC. Protein product: CASIKGGPGLQETQYF. The whole variable domain, remainder taken from reference TRBV5-1 and TRBJ2-5, is KAGVTQTPRYLIKTRGQQVTLSCSPISGHRSVSWYQQTPGQGLQFLFEYFSETQRNKGNFPGRFSGRQFSNSRSEMNVSTLELGDSALYLCASIKGGPGLQETQYFGPGTRLLVL.

The chain recombines TRBV28 with TRBJ2-2; D unclear. CDR3 length: 14 amino acids. The germline V gene has CDR1 MDHEN and CDR2 SYDVKM. V was pared by 8 bases and J by 0 bases, with 10 bases between. The CDR3 region is CASVLGANTGELFF. CDR3 sequence (DNA): TGTGCCAGCGTCTTGGGCGCGAACACCGGGGAGCTGTTTTTT. Based on the CDR3 plus reference TRBV28 and TRBJ2-2, the full variable domain is DVKVTQSSRYLVKRTGEKVFLECVQDMDHENMFWYRQDPGLGLRLIYFSYDVKMKEKGDIPEGYSVSREKKERFSLILESASTNQTSMYLCASVLGANTGELFFGEGSRLTVL.